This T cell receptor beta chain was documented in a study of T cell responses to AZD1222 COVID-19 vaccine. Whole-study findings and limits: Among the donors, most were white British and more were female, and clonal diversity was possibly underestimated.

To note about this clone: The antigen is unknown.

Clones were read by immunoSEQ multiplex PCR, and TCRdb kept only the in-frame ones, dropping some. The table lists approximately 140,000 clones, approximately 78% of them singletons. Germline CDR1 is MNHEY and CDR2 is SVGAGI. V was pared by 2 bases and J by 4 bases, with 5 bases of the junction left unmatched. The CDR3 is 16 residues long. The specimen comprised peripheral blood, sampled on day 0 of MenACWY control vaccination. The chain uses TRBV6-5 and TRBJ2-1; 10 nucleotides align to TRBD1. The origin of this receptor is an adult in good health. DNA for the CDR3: TGTGCCAGCAGTTACCGGAGACAGGGGGCTTACAATGAGCAGTTCTTC. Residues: CASSYRRQGAYNEQFF.